The following is a T cell receptor beta chain sequence with its context. Its cognate antigen has yet to be identified. Per-base qualities were not stored, and no clone one base away is much larger. Genomic DNA was used for TRB sequencing, which was performed with the immunoSEQ assay at survey resolution or with the hsTCRB kit. The study's processing was this. The immunoSEQ software handled initial read processing, and the LymphoSeq R package was used for repertoire analyses. For each TRB dataset, clonality was calculated as 1 minus normalized Shannon entropy, and the Gini coefficient was computed as well. Phenotypes of unsorted samples were inferred by mapping TRB sequences from sorted subsets of the recipient or donor onto the same recipient's unsorted samples. TCRdb provides this immuneACCESS table in a form limited to in-frame rearrangements. Some clones are lacking; in checked studies, under half of them reflect an unresolved V gene, and why the rest are absent is not known. The V and J calls and the clone size are those of that table, but D and trimming were determined from the DNA. Present in this sample are 50,000 to 55,000 clones, around 84% of which were seen just once. Roughly 2.8% of the sample belongs to the ten largest clones.

Including cysteine and phenylalanine, the CDR3 has 14 amino acids. Left in the record is the CDR3 DNA by itself, 42 bases read in frame from the first base. Via the germline V gene (reference sequence), CDR1 is LNHDA and CDR2 SQIVND. Relative to germline, V is missing 3 bases and J is missing 2 bases, with 2 bases of the junction outside any gene match. The sample belongs to a study of T cells after posttransplantation cyclophosphamide (dated by TCRdb to about 2016). Context from the whole study: Using TRB sequencing, the study followed how the T cell repertoire rebuilt after myeloablative bone marrow transplantation with posttransplantation cyclophosphamide given as GVHD prophylaxis. Samples from around 40 PTCy-treated patients and about 17 related bone marrow donors of those patients were subjected to antigen receptor sequencing. TRB sequencing was performed on blood from all 35 or so PTCy patients with 1-year posttransplant specimens. In 3 patients, TRB sequencing was also performed on up to roughly 3 more blood samples taken 2 to 5.2 years after transplant, and in 4 patients, pretransplant blood was also TRB-sequenced. TRA and TRB clonality were tightly correlated in several samples, so subsequent TCR analyses focused on TRB only. Public TRB sequences were searched against a database of over 3,600 sequences associated with responses to pathogens, tumor antigens, self-antigens and alloantigens. General conclusions and limits of the study: Across fewer than 55 patients, TRB clonality was highly associated with recipient CMV seropositivity and CMV reactivation, and PTCy diversity was similar to diversity in CNI/methotrexate controls. Donor-recipient similarity was low at 1-2 months but increased during the first year, and donor CD8+ memory clones often dominated later blood repertoires. The TRB repertoires of T cells infiltrating skin or the GI tract showed only limited overlap with the TRB repertoires found in blood.

The PTCy-treated patients were enrolled in a prospective multi-institutional clinical trial. Mononuclear cells from peripheral blood and bone marrow were separated by Ficoll-Hypaque density centrifugation and then cryopreserved. This receptor was obtained from a man in his thirties or forties with a blood cancer, CMV-positive, and with a related stem cell donor. Sequences were obtained from PBMCs. Recombination joined TRBV19 with TRBJ2-7; 9 bases in between match TRBD1. The DNA reads as follows: TGTGCCAGTAGTATCGGGACAGGGACCTACGAGCAGTACTTC. Its amino acids are CASSIGTGTYEQYF.